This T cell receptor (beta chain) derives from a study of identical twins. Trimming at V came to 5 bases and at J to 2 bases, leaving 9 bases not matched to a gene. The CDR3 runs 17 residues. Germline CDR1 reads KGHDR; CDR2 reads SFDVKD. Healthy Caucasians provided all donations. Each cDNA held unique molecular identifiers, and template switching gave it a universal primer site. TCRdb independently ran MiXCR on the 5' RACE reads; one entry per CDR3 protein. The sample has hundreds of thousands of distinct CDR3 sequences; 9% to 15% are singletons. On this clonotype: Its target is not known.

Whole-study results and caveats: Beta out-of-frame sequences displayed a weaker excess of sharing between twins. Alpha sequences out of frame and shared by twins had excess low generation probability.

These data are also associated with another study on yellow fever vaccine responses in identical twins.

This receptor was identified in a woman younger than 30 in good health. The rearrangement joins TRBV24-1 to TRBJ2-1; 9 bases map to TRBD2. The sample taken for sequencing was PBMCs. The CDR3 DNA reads TGTGCCACCAGTGGATTAGTAGCGGGAGTTGCCTACAATGAGCAGTTCTTC. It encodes CATSGLVAGVAYNEQFF.